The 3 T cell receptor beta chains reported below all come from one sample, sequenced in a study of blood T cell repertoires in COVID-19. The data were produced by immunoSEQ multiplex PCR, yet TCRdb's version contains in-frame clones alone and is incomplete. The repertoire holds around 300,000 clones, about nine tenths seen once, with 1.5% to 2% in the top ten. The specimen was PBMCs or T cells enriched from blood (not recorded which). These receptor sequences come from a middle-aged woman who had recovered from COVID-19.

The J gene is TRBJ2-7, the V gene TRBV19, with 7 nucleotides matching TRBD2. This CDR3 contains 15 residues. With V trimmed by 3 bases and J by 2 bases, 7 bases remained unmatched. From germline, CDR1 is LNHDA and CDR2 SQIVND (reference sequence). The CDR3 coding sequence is TGTGCCAGTAGTATTCTTGCGGGGGATGCCTACGAGCAGTACTTC. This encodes CASSILAGDAYEQYF.

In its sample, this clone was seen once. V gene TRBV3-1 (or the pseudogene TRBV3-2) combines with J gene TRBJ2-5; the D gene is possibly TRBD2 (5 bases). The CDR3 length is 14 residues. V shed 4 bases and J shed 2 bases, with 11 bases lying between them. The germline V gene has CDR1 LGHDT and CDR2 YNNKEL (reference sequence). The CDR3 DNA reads TGTGCCAGCAGCCCCAGAGGGCTTCAAGAGACCCAGTACTTC. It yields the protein CASSPRGLQETQYF.

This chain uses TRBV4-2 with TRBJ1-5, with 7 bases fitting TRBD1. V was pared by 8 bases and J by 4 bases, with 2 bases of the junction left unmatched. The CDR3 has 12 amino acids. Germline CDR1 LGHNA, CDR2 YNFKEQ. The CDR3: CASGTVNQPQHF. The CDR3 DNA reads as TGTGCCAGCGGGACAGTAAATCAGCCCCAGCATTTT.